These 2 T cell receptor beta chains were sequenced from one sample in a study of blood T cell repertoires in COVID-19. The repertoire was sequenced with immunoSEQ multiplex PCR; TCRdb's copy has only in-frame clones and lacks some. In the table there are tens of thousands of clones, roughly 85% of which are singletons. Sequenced sample: peripheral blood. These receptors came from a human donor in a cohort sampled during active COVID-19.

This chain joins TRBV9 and TRBJ2-5; 12 bases match TRBD2. Germline V CDR1 and CDR2: SGDLS, YYNGEE. The V and J ends lost 6 bases and 1 base, in that order; junction bases with no gene match: 4. The CDR3 extends over 15 amino acids. CDR3 amino acids: CASTLAGGLQETQYF. The CDR3 DNA reads as TGTGCCAGCACACTAGCGGGGGGACTCCAAGAGACCCAGTACTTC.

This clone was detected only once. V and J are TRBV19 and TRBJ2-2; the match to TRBD1 covers 9 bases. CDR3 length: 15 amino acids. CDR1 and CDR2 from the germline V gene are LNHDA and SQIVND (reference sequence). Trimming took 6 bases from V and 3 from J; bases not matched to a gene: 5. CDR3 protein: CASRGQGRDTGELFF. The CDR3 region has the DNA TGTGCCAGTAGGGGACAGGGAAGGGACACCGGGGAGCTGTTTTTT.